This T cell receptor beta chain was recovered during a study of shared clonotypes between healthy human individuals. General study points: Against clonotypes common to all four donors, non-shared ones had lower generation probabilities.

V dropped 0 bases and J dropped 8 bases, with 11 bases sitting between them. The CDR3 contains 14 residues. CDR1 and CDR2 from the germline V gene are GTSNPN and SVGIG (reference sequence). From CD4+ cells came CD45RA+ naive and CD45RA-negative memory subsets. In the case of this clone: Its target is unknown. At the DNA level, this CDR3 is encoded by other sequences in the same sample as well.

Several immunoSEQ plates received, in even portions, the genomic DNA of each subset. When replicate PCRs were run on sorted subsets, they used around 0.2 ug DNA, tens of thousands of T cell genomes. Here immunoSEQ multiplex PCR was the method, and the copy in TCRdb shows in-frame clones only, minus some. The repertoire consists of millions of clones, with roughly 96% occurring once and the leading ten covering more than 0.1%. The material sequenced was naive CD4+ T cells sorted from blood. Subset: CD45RA+ positively selected. The chain couples TRBV30 to TRBJ1-6; perhaps TRBD1 as D (5 bases). This receptor was identified in a man aged 18-30 years in good health. CDR3 protein: CAWSVRQGDSPLHF. The CDR3 DNA reads TGTGCCTGGAGTGTAAGGCAGGGCGATTCACCCCTCCACTTT.